These T cell receptor beta chains were read from a single sample in a study of OX40 agonist ivuxolimab in advanced cancers. Using immunoSEQ multiplex PCR, the repertoire was profiled, and TCRdb retains in-frame clones only, with some absent. The sample shows over 15,000 clones, about four fifths of them seen only once. Sequencing used CD4+ or CD8+ T cells sorted from blood, obtained in a trial of the OX40 agonist ivuxolimab. The receptors shown here come from an adult with an advanced solid tumor such as melanoma, head and neck, liver or kidney cancer. Both conserved end residues are part of each CDR3. The D gene is left open where the match is weak. Clone size is not always given. Where it is, it says once, few, many or a class for expanded clones.

D	V	J	size	DNA	CDR3
-	TRBV7-8	TRBJ1-3	medium-sized	TGTGCCAGCAGCTCCAGGGACATCTCTGGAAACACCATATATTTT	CASSSRDISGNTIYF
TRBD1	TRBV11-2	TRBJ2-2	-	TGTGCCAGCAGCTTAGGGACAGGCGGACCGACACACACCGGGGAGCTGTTTTTT	CASSLGTGGPTHTGELFF
-	TRBV7-6	TRBJ1-4	few	TGTGCCAGCAGCTCTGACAGTGAAAAACTGTTTTTT	CASSSDSEKLFF
-	TRBV9	TRBJ2-7	few	TGTGCCAGCAGCGGAACGGGACGAACAACGACGGACGACGAGCAGTACTTC	CASSGTGRTTTDDEQYF
-	TRBV2	TRBJ2-2	-	TGTGCCAGCAGTGAACTTGGGGGATCCGGCTCCGGGGAGCTGTTTTTT	CASSELGGSGSGELFF
-	TRBV5-6	TRBJ2-7	-	TGTGCCAGCAGTCTGAGGACAGCCGTAGGCTACGAGCAGTACTTC	CASSLRTAVGYEQYF
TRBD1	TRBV11-3	TRBJ1-2	medium-sized	TGTGCCAGCAGCTCTGGACAGGGCGACTATGGCTACACCTTC	CASSSGQGDYGYTF
-	TRBV19	TRBJ1-5	-	TGTGCCAGTAGTGTCGGACAGAGCAATCAGCCCCAGCATTTT	CASSVGQSNQPQHF
-	TRBV29-1	TRBJ1-1	few	TGCAGCGTTGCCACAGGTCCGGACACTGAAGCTTTCTTT	CSVATGPDTEAFF
-	TRBV7-2	TRBJ2-7	-	TGTGCCAGCAGCTTCTCGGAGTACGAGCAGTACTTC	CASSFSEYEQYF
-	TRBV6-5	TRBJ1-4	-	TGTGCCAGCACCCCCTCATATGCAACTAATGAAAAACTGTTTTTT	CASTPSYATNEKLFF
-	TRBV25-1	TRBJ2-7	-	TGTGCCAGCTCACAGGGCCCCTACGAGCAGTACTTC	CASSQGPYEQYF
-	TRBV9	TRBJ1-1	-	TGTGCCAGCAGCGTAGCCTCGGGACGGGGTGAAGCTTTCTTT	CASSVASGRGEAFF
-	TRBV7-9	TRBJ1-1	-	TGTGCCAGCAGCGATGAACTAGTTTTGAACACTGAAGCTTTCTTT	CASSDELVLNTEAFF
-	TRBV14	TRBJ1-3	-	TGTGCCAGCAGCTCCCTTACGGGAAACACCATATATTTT	CASSSLTGNTIYF
-	TRBV9	TRBJ1-5	-	TGTGCCAGCAGCGTCTATTTTGGCGGCAATCAGCCCCAGCATTTT	CASSVYFGGNQPQHF
-	TRBV25-1	TRBJ1-1	-	TGTGCCAGCACACCCCGGGACTTTATCCCGAACACTGAAGCTTTCTTT	CASTPRDFIPNTEAFF
TRBD2	TRBV11-3	TRBJ2-3	-	TGTGCCAGCACCAACCGGGGGGGCACAGATACGCAGTATTTT	CASTNRGGTDTQYF
-	TRBV19	TRBJ1-1	-	TGTGCCAGTAGTAAGGGGACAAATCAAATGAACACTGAAGCTTTCTTT	CASSKGTNQMNTEAFF
-	TRBV6-4	TRBJ1-2	-	TGTGCCACCTGGGCGGGGGGCGCAGGGGGCTACACCTTC	CATWAGGAGGYTF
-	TRBV29-1	TRBJ1-1	-	TGCAGCGCCCGGGGGGGGAACACTGAAGCTTTCTTT	CSARGGNTEAFF